This T cell receptor (beta chain) was observed in a study of regulatory T cells in long-lasting Graves disease (dated by TCRdb to about 2021). With respect to the entire study: Newly diagnosed Graves' disease patients had taken antithyroid drugs for less than 3 months. The study took place in China and was registered as a clinical trial. A total of roughly 35 samples underwent TCR sequencing: some 13 from persistent and around 20 from newly diagnosed Graves' disease patients. Patients with persistent Graves' disease were compared with patients with newly diagnosed Graves' disease using TCR sequencing and RNA sequencing of peripheral blood. Study-level results and caveats: The study examined only peripheral blood because the primary lesion, thyroid tissue, could not be accessed. The authors noted that the small sample size was a limitation that may lower accuracy. Persistent Graves' disease patients showed lower TCR Shannon entropy and fewer highly expanded clones than newly diagnosed patients, suggesting clonal expansion. Preferential use of TRBV28, TRBJ1-2 and TRBJ2-5 was observed in persistent disease, whereas TRBV20-1 and TRBJ2-1 were favored in newly diagnosed disease. Sequencing and analysis were limited to the TCR beta chain. Patients with persistent disease shared more public clonotypes (over 2,500) than newly diagnosed patients did (roughly 970).

Libraries were made using multiplex PCR. Sequencing used an Illumina HiSeq 4000. TCR beta libraries were built with iRepertoire HTBI primers and Arm-PCR amplification of CDR3 regions. Gel purification was performed on PCR products prior to sequencing. Per the authors' processing: Across samples, about 64 TRBV and approximately 15 TRBJ segments were identified and used for gene usage analysis of CDR3 amino acid clonotypes. COPE and FqMerger were used to merge the filtered high-quality paired reads into contigs. BLAST was used to align contigs to IMGT TRBV, TRBD and TRBJ reference genes, with CDR3 defined following IMGT. Any clonotype with a frequency above 0.1% was counted as a highly expanded clone. Shannon entropy served as the measure of repertoire diversity, while the Gini coefficient captured V-J evenness. A clonotype found in more than one individual was treated as public. The raw public data were reprocessed by TCRdb itself: fastp quality trimming at Q25, MiXCR clonotype calling, in-frame beta chains only. When rows share a CDR3 protein, they turn into one entry using the most common DNA and genes. TCRdb's processing, not the authors' own work, is the source of the V and J calls. The sample table records around 250,000 distinct CDR3 sequences; roughly a fifth of these occur just once. Around 14% of the sample is in the top ten clones.

The sample's time point label is to be understood as: newly diagnosed GD, antithyroid drugs for less than 3 months. For both TCR sequencing and RNA sequencing, RNA was extracted from PBMCs using TRIzol. Graves' disease was diagnosed according to American Thyroid Association guidelines. The patients came from an endocrinology department in Xi'an, China. Each patient gave approximately 9.7 milliliters of peripheral blood, collected in an EDTA anticoagulant tube. PBMCs were isolated by Ficoll Paque Plus density gradient separation without further T cell sorting. An Agilent 2100 Bioanalyzer and agarose gel were used to check RNA quality, while a NanoDrop 2000 measured RNA concentration. There are a few counts of this clonotype. Its antigen is currently not known. The input lacks base qualities; no much larger clone sits a single base away. CDR1 is given as MGHRA and CDR2 as YSYEKL, both from the germline V gene. Trimming accounts for 1 base at V and 7 bases at J, while the number of junction bases matched to no gene is 2. Counted from cysteine to phenylalanine, this CDR3 has 15 amino acids. The read is trimmed to its CDR3 DNA, 45 bases read in frame from base 1.

The starting material was peripheral blood mononuclear cells (PBMCs), obtained at new diagnosis, from a patient treated with antithyroid drugs. Recombination joined TRBV4-1 with TRBJ1-6; 9 central nucleotides agree with TRBD1. This receptor was obtained from a female donor with Graves disease. The DNA is TGCGCCAGCAGCCAAGTGGACAGGGGAAATTCACCCCTCCACTTT. Translated, this gives CASSQVDRGNSPLHF.